The clone carrying this T cell receptor beta chain was observed a single time. Its target is not known. V shed 5 bases and J shed 0 bases, with 7 bases lying between them. CDR3 length: 13 amino acids. The germline V gene encodes CDR1 LNHDA and CDR2 SQIVND (reference sequence). The data stem from a study of cytomegalovirus exposure and HLA in healthy donors. Study overall: An early data release held 75 million to 100 million unique TCRs from HLA-typed donors. Study-wide results and caveats: From TCR beta sequences, most subjects' HLA-A and HLA-B alleles were reportedly predicted accurately.

The PCR ran on 60 Vbeta and 13 Jbeta primers. Sequencing used immunoSEQ multiplex PCR; TCRdb keeps in-frame clones, though not all of them. This table has approximately 61,000 clones, roughly 74% appearing once. The sequencing input was PBMCs. V and J are TRBV19 and TRBJ1-1; D not resolved. The TCR originated in a man younger than 35 in good health and CMV-seropositive. The CDR3 region has the DNA TGTGCCAGTAGTTACAGCCTGAACACTGAAGCTTTCTTT. Residues: CASSYSLNTEAFF.